What follows is one TCR beta chain and its context. This entry is derived from a study of blood T cell repertoires in COVID-19. Sequenced by immunoSEQ multiplex PCR; TCRdb stores in-frame clones only, minus some. Of around 300,000 clones in the sample, approximately 90% were seen once. Participant ages covered roughly 18 to 89 years across around 22 US areas. Participants had their cohort set by participant-reported clinical history. The CDR3 contains 15 residues. Trimming removed 0 bases from V and 4 bases from J, with 10 bases in between. CDR1 and CDR2 from the germline V gene are LGHDT and YNNKEL (reference sequence).

The chain is built from TRBV3-1 (or the pseudogene TRBV3-2) and TRBJ1-5; D not certain. Sequenced: PBMCs or T cells enriched from blood (not recorded which). The clonotype originates from a woman in her fifties or sixties who had recovered from COVID-19. CDR3 in amino acids: CASSQDTSGNQPQHF. Here the CDR3 DNA reads TGTGCCAGCAGCCAAGATACGTCGGGAAATCAGCCCCAGCATTTT.